The TCR beta chain described here comes from a study of CD8+ T cells in alopecia areata. About the research overall: Tofacitinib was taken orally by treated patients, and the dose was 5 to 10 mg twice daily.

A few counts support this clone. Its antigen is not known. Using a FACSAria, the CD4+ and CD8+ T cells were sorted from the PBMCs. TCR sequencing used cDNA made by reverse transcription of extracted RNA. Measured with immunoSEQ multiplex PCR; TCRdb has only the in-frame clones, and not every one. This table holds 200,000 to 250,000 clones, 65% to 70% found once. Whole-study findings and limits: Unlike in mice, where it was clearer, TCR sharing across patients was less clear, possibly HLA-related. Affected scalp, especially in alopecia totalis/universalis, had a higher clonality than normal scalp did.

Looked up from germline, CDR1 is SQVTM and CDR2 is ANQGSEA. The junction had 10 bases not matched to a gene; V was cut back by 6 bases and J by 1 base. This CDR3 is built from 15 residues. The receptor was isolated from a human donor with alopecia areata. Sequencing was performed on CD4+ T cells sorted from blood, taken at week 0. This chain links TRBV29-1 with TRBJ2-5; TRBD1 matches 8 bases. The CDR3 protein is CSVSGTGLPQETQYF. CDR3 DNA: TGCAGCGTATCCGGGACAGGTCTTCCCCAAGAGACCCAGTACTTC.